This is a list of T cell receptor beta chains from one sample in a study of spatial heterogeneity in lung cancer. TCRdb called the 5' RACE reads again in MiXCR, with one record for every CDR3 protein. The data hold roughly 120,000 distinct CDR3 sequences, with more than 10% observed a single time. The sample here was PBMCs, taken at follow-up. The receptor set was obtained from a male donor with early-stage non-small cell lung cancer. CDR3s include the opening cysteine and the closing phenylalanine or tryptophan. Each record gives: V gene, J gene, D gene, CDR3 protein. D genes are given only for firm matches.

TRBV5-5,TRBJ2-5,.,CASSVTGRGETQYF
TRBV29-1,TRBJ2-3,TRBD1,CSVPKVPGQGTGTDTQYF
TRBV12-3/TRBV12-4,TRBJ2-5,.,CASSPSTEETQYF
TRBV7-2,TRBJ2-7,.,CASSPGRLETYEQYF
TRBV7-2,TRBJ2-7,TRBD1,CASSLMGQIYEQYF
TRBV20-1,TRBJ1-6,TRBD1,CSARDHLTGKNSPLHF
TRBV3-1,TRBJ2-7,TRBD2,CASSQRGGRLEQYF
TRBV9,TRBJ2-5,TRBD1,CASSPNQGASQAAQYF
TRBV30,TRBJ1-1,TRBD1,CAWSPGTGGGNTEAFF
TRBV20-1,TRBJ1-1,.,CSASPLGPEAFF
TRBV28,TRBJ2-2,.,CASSFRTRNTGELFF
TRBV5-1,TRBJ2-1,.,CASTRDATYNEQFF
TRBV19,TRBJ1-2,.,CASSIELHRSSYTF
TRBV5-1,TRBJ2-1,.,CASSRLRGADEQFF
TRBV7-2,TRBJ2-7,.,CASSIGTRGLEQYF